These 13 T cell receptor beta chains came from one sample sequenced in a study of OX40 agonist ivuxolimab in advanced cancers. Clones were sequenced by immunoSEQ multiplex PCR, and TCRdb holds only the in-frame ones, with some missing. The profile covers some 66,000 clones, with 80% to 85% appearing a single time and approximately 2.3% taken by the ten largest. This specimen consisted of CD4+ or CD8+ T cells sorted from blood, obtained in a trial of the OX40 agonist ivuxolimab. The origin of the receptors is an adult with an advanced solid tumor such as melanoma, head and neck, liver or kidney cancer.

This rearrangement joins TRBV7-2 to TRBJ2-1; TRBD2 is a possible D gene (6 bases). The CDR3 contains 15 residues. Germline V gene lookup returns CDR1 SGHTA and CDR2 FQGNSA. V was pared by 1 base and J by 10 bases, with 17 bases between. CDR3 amino acids: CASSLVSSSAREQFF. CDR3 coding DNA: TGTGCCAGCAGCTTAGTGTCGTCTAGCGCCCGAGAGCAGTTCTTC. Using reference TRBV7-2 and TRBJ2-1 for the parts outside the CDR3, the full variable domain is GAGVSQSPSNKVTEKGKDVELRCDPISGHTALYWYRQSLGQGLEFLIYFQGNSAPDKSGLPSDRFSAERTGGSVSTLTIQRTQQEDSAVYLCASSLVSSSAREQFFGPGTRLTVL.

The chain recombines TRBV6-7 with TRBJ2-7, with D maybe TRBD2 (5 bases). TRBV6-7 is known as an ORF, though its function is uncertain. V shed 6 bases and J shed 3 bases, with 18 bases lying between them. The CDR3 has 15 residues. The CDR3 protein is CASSPPPNRDYEQYF. DNA for the CDR3: TGTGCCAGCAGCCCACCCCCTAACCGGGACTACGAGCAGTACTTC.

This clone was observed a handful of times. The chain recombines TRBV6-6 with TRBJ2-7; 7 nucleotides match TRBD1. V was pared by 1 base and J by 2 bases, with 2 bases of the junction left unmatched. The CDR3 contains 14 residues. Germline lookup yields CDR1 MNHNY and CDR2 SVGAGI (reference sequence). The CDR3 DNA is TGTGCCAGCAGTTACTTGGGACAGACCTACGAGCAGTACTTC. Protein: CASSYLGQTYEQYF.

The chain is built from TRBV7-2 and TRBJ2-7, with TRBD2 matching 13 bases. CDR1 is SGHTA, CDR2 FQGNSA, per germline. The CDR3 is 16 residues long. V shed 2 bases and J 5 bases; nucleotides not matched to a gene: 6. In DNA, the CDR3 is TGTGCCAGCAGCTTAACACCACTAGCGGGAGGGGACGAGCAGTACTTC. Its protein is CASSLTPLAGGDEQYF.

The chain uses TRBV19 and TRBJ1-5; 8 nucleotides agree with TRBD1. From germline, CDR1 is LNHDA and CDR2 SQIVND (reference sequence). The V segment lost 8 bases and the J segment 3 bases; nucleotides outside the gene matches: 15. The CDR3 contains 17 residues. DNA of the CDR3: TGTGCCAGTTGGGACAGGCGAGGGAGTCGCGACAATCAGCCCCAGCATTTT. Amino acid sequence: CASWDRRGSRDNQPQHF.

The rearrangement uses TRBV27 and TRBJ2-7; TRBD1 agrees at 7 bases. V was clipped by 6 bases and J by 4 bases; unmatched bases: 9. The CDR3 is 14 residues long. Per the germline V gene, CDR1 is MNHEY and CDR2 is SMNVEV (reference sequence). In DNA, the CDR3 is TGTGCCAGCAGCCGACAGGGTCTAAGGTACGAGCAGTACTTC. Encoded protein: CASSRQGLRYEQYF.

V gene TRBV5-1 combines with J gene TRBJ1-2; D is perhaps TRBD1 (5 bases). V lost 0 bases and J lost 5, with 23 bases in between. CDR1 SGHRS and CDR2 YFSETQ come from the germline V gene. The CDR3 runs 18 residues. CDR3 DNA: TGCGCCAGCAGCTTGGAGGGAATCCCCGACAGCTCTATATATGGCTACACCTTC. Protein sequence: CASSLEGIPDSSIYGYTF.

The gene calls are TRBV7-3 and TRBJ2-7; D gene uncertain. Germline lookup yields CDR1 SGHTA and CDR2 FQGTGA. With 0 bases removed from V and 3 bases from J, the gap between germline ends came to 6 bases. The CDR3 spans 13 residues. CDR3 amino acids: CASSLTLSYEQYF. DNA for the CDR3: TGTGCCAGCAGCTTAACGTTAAGCTACGAGCAGTACTTC.

V and J are TRBV12-5 and TRBJ1-5; D is unclear. Trimming took off 4 bases at V and 3 bases at J, with 7 bases between the two ends. This CDR3 region has 13 residues. CDR1 and CDR2 from the germline V gene are LGHNT and FRNRAP. The chain's CDR3 is CASGWEDNQPQHF. The CDR3 nucleotides are TGTGCTAGTGGTTGGGAAGACAATCAGCCCCAGCATTTT.

This chain connects TRBV29-1 to TRBJ2-1; 7 bases are a match to TRBD2. Germline CDR1 and CDR2: SQVTM and ANQGSEA. The junction had 6 bases not matched to a gene; V was cut back by 7 bases and J by 9 bases. This CDR3 region has 11 residues. For the CDR3, the DNA is TGCAGCGGGCGGGAGACTGGTGAGCAGTTCTTC. Protein product: CSGRETGEQFF.

J is TRBJ2-2 and V is TRBV20-1; no definite D call. Looked up from germline, CDR1 is DFQATT and CDR2 is SNEGSKA (reference sequence). Trimming left V 6 bases short and J 6 bases short, with 8 bases between. The CDR3 sequence is 11 residues long. The DNA of the CDR3 is TGCAGTGCCAAGCTCCCCGGGGAGCTGTTTTTT. It codes for CSAKLPGELFF.

The gene calls are TRBV5-1 and TRBJ2-5; D not resolved. CDR3 length: 14 residues. CDR1 is SGHRS, CDR2 YFSETQ, per germline. Trimming removed 4 bases at V and 2 bases at J, with 12 bases between. The CDR3 reads CASSHTRGQETQYF. CDR3 nucleotide sequence: TGCGCCAGCAGCCATACAAGAGGACAAGAGACCCAGTACTTC. The whole variable domain, remainder taken from reference TRBV5-1 and TRBJ2-5, is KAGVTQTPRYLIKTRGQQVTLSCSPISGHRSVSWYQQTPGQGLQFLFEYFSETQRNKGNFPGRFSGRQFSNSRSEMNVSTLELGDSALYLCASSHTRGQETQYFGPGTRLLVL.

V and J are TRBV28 and TRBJ1-4; no definite D call. From germline, CDR1 is MDHEN and CDR2 SYDVKM. This CDR3 comprises 13 residues. Trimming pared 2 bases from V and 3 bases from J, leaving 4 bases between. Here the CDR3 DNA reads TGTGCCAGCAGTTTACGGCCTAATGAAAAACTGTTTTTT. Its protein product is CASSLRPNEKLFF.